Sequencing of this T cell receptor beta chain was carried out in a study of pediatric ulcerative colitis. The germline CDR1 and CDR2 sequences are MNHEY and SVGAGI. V lost 0 bases to trimming and J lost 0 bases, with 10 bases between them. CDR3 length: 16 amino acids. The table came from immunoSEQ multiplex PCR; TCRdb's copy has only in-frame clones and leaves some out. This repertoire shows around 64,000 clones, 75% to 85% found once; its top ten account for roughly 5.4%. Source material: blood. This TCR came from a boy aged 10-17 years with moderate ulcerative colitis. J is TRBJ2-3 and V is TRBV6-5; D not resolved. CDR3 DNA sequence: TGTGCCAGCAGTTACTCGTCCAGATCTAGCACAGATACGCAGTATTTT. Its translation is CASSYSSRSSTDTQYF.